This entry features one T cell receptor beta chain sequence. As yet, its antigen is unknown. The data are from a study of shared clonotypes between healthy human individuals. General study points: Clonotype sharing among donors was thought likely to change with sequencing depth.

V gave up 4 bases and J gave up 2 bases, with 12 bases separating them. The CDR3 runs 14 residues. Germline CDR1 reads SGHNT; CDR2 reads YYREEE (reference sequence). Assay: immunoSEQ multiplex PCR; the TCRdb copy retains only in-frame clones and omits some. The sample contains about 2.3 million clones, 80% to 95% of which appear only once. Caucasian adults residing in Nashville, Tennessee made up all the donors. The chain uses TRBV5-4 and TRBJ2-5; D perhaps matches TRBD2 (6 bases). The clonotype comes from a man in his late teens or twenties in good health. Some clones in this sample may be carry-over from other donors' samples. Sequencing used naive CD4+ T cells from PBMCs. The subset denotes: CD45RA+ positively selected. The CDR3 DNA sequence: TGTGCCAGCAGCCGTACCGGGACTCAAGAGACCCAGTACTTC. Its protein product is CASSRTGTQETQYF.